This TCR beta chain stems from a study of blood T cells in healthy people across ages. Whole-study results and caveats: Per million T cells, the diversity of TCR beta decreased roughly linearly as age advanced. The percentage of naive T cells correlated strongly with TCR beta diversity.

Germline-derived CDR1 and CDR2 are SGHTA and FQGNSA. Trimming stripped 4 bases from V and 3 bases from J, with 10 bases between. The CDR3 is 13 amino acids. Note on this clonotype: Its antigen is unidentified.

With a J-beta primer mix and a sample-barcoded 5' primer, a second PCR ran about 7 to 11 cycles. MiXCR was run by TCRdb on the 5' RACE reads, yielding one entry per CDR3 protein. Among around 900,000 distinct CDR3 sequences listed, just over 50% were seen once. Sequencing was performed on blood. The TCR sequence derives from a woman in her fifties or sixties in good health. The chain uses TRBV7-2 and TRBJ2-7, with D possibly matching TRBD2 (5 bases). DNA for the CDR3: TGTGCCAGCAGCTCGAGCGGAAACTACGAGCAGTACTTC. It codes for CASSSSGNYEQYF.